The 10 T cell receptor beta chains below come from one sample, sequenced in a study of Graves' ophthalmopathy and Graves' hyperthyroidism (dated 2018 in TCRdb). Sequenced using an Illumina HiSeq 2000. TCR beta CDR3 regions were amplified from RNA transcripts for repertoire sequencing. HTBI primers and the Qiagen OneStep RT-PCR kit were used in a first-round RT-PCR, which was followed by a second-round multiplex PCR, size selection and purification. TCRdb reprocessing: public reads trimmed at Q25 with fastp, clones called with MiXCR, in-frame beta chains kept. Entries that share a CDR3 protein sequence are merged under the most common genes and DNA. The sample includes around 170,000 distinct CDR3 sequences, with around two fifths observed a single time. The top ten hold 4.5% to 6% of the sample. Sequencing was performed on peripheral blood. These receptors came from a woman aged 40 to 55 with Graves' ophthalmopathy. Donor details come from another sample of the same person, matched by shared clones.

V and J are TRBV27 and TRBJ2-2, with 8 bases identical to TRBD1. Germline lookup yields CDR1 MNHEY and CDR2 SMNVEV (reference sequence). The trim removed 5 bases at V and 12 bases at J, leaving 8 bases unmatched. The CDR3 runs to 13 residues. The DNA for the CDR3 is TGTGCCAGCAGTGTCGGACAGGGACTTAAGCTGTTTTTT. It encodes CASSVGQGLKLFF.

A word on this clonotype: A junction boundary mismatches the germline segment, possibly from a read error. The chain has TRBV6-1 and TRBJ2-2; TRBD2 agrees at 8 bases. The CDR3 runs 14 residues. Germline CDR1 reads MNHNS; CDR2 reads SASEGT. CDR3 in amino acids: CASSDLGLAGKLFF. The DNA for the CDR3 is TGTGCCAGCAGTGACCTTGGACTAGCCGGGAAGCTGTTTTTT.

This clonotype was seen a handful of times. The rearrangement joins TRBV7-8 to TRBJ2-7, with D perhaps matching TRBD1 (6 bases). Germline CDR1 and CDR2: SGHVS and FQNEAQ. V was clipped by 5 bases and J by 3 bases, with 17 bases between them. This CDR3 contains 15 residues. As DNA, the CDR3 is TGTGCCAGCAGCGTTGGGACAAACATTTTCTACGAGCAGTACTTC. As protein: CASSVGTNIFYEQYF.

The chain joins TRBV7-8 to TRBJ2-5; TRBD2 matches at 8 bases. Germline CDR1 and CDR2: SGHVS and FQNEAQ. The CDR3 is 13 amino acids. V dropped 8 bases and J dropped 5; count of bases not matched to a gene: 7. The CDR3 spells CASCPGGRETQYF. As DNA, the CDR3 is TGTGCCAGCTGTCCGGGGGGGAGGGAGACCCAGTACTTC.

This clonotype was counted at least ten times. The chain uses TRBV19 and TRBJ2-7, with 11 bases aligning to TRBD2. The CDR3 runs to 14 residues. Germline CDR1 is LNHDA and CDR2 is SQIVND (reference sequence). V was clipped by 3 bases and J by 6 bases; unmatched bases: 4. DNA of the CDR3: TGTGCCAGTAGTATGTGGACTAGCGGGCGCGAGCAGTACTTC. This gives the protein CASSMWTSGREQYF. Looking up the rest from reference TRBV19 and TRBJ2-7 gives the full variable domain: DGGITQSPKYLFRKEGQNVTLSCEQNLNHDAMYWYRQDPGQGLRLIYYSQIVNDFQKGDIAEGYSVSREKKESFPLTVTSAQKNPTAFYLCASSMWTSGREQYFGPGTRLTVT.

The table lists this clonotype with many counts. The chain has TRBV5-1 and TRBJ2-5; TRBD2 agrees at 12 bases. CDR1 SGHRS and CDR2 YFSETQ come from the germline V gene. This CDR3 spans 17 amino acids. V gave up 4 bases and J gave up 5 bases; unmatched junction bases: 12. The CDR3 nucleotides are TGCGCCAGCAGCCTGATGGCTAGCGGGAGGGCCAGGGAGACCCAGTACTTC. Residues: CASSLMASGRARETQYF.

V usage is TRBV6-1 and J usage is TRBJ2-7; possibly TRBD2 for D (6 bases). V lost 7 bases to trimming and J lost 0 bases, with 13 bases between them. The germline V gene encodes CDR1 MNHNS and CDR2 SASEGT. The CDR3 runs 14 residues. CDR3 amino acids: CASKISGSSYEQYF. The CDR3 region has the DNA TGTGCCAGCAAGATTAGCGGTTCCTCCTACGAGCAGTACTTC.

The chain's CDR3 is CASSEGQREQYF. The CDR3 DNA is TGCGCCAGCAGTGAAGGACAGAGAGAGCAGTACTTC. J is TRBJ2-7 and V is TRBV10-1; possibly TRBD1 for D (6 bases). The germline gives CDR1 WNHNN, CDR2 SYGVQD (reference sequence). Trimming removed 3 bases at V and 7 bases at J, with 10 bases between. The CDR3 is 12 residues long.

In the case of this clonotype: Mismatch with germline at one junction end may stem from a read error. The chain uses TRBV12-3 or TRBV12-4 and TRBJ2-7, with 12 positions matching TRBD2. The CDR3 runs to 13 residues. The DNA of the CDR3 is TGTGCCAGCAGTTTAGGACTAGCGGGAGTTCTCGACTTC. Its translation is CASSLGLAGVLDF.

This clonotype was found many times. The genes are TRBV6-1 and TRBJ1-2; D is unclear. This CDR3 is 14 amino acids long. V was shortened by 5 bases and J by 4 bases, with 14 bases between the two germline ends. The germline V gene has CDR1 MNHNS and CDR2 SASEGT. Written as DNA, the CDR3 is TGTGCCAGCAGTAGCAAGGCGGGTGGCTATGGCTACACCTTC. Translating gives CASSSKAGGYGYTF.